The T cell receptor (beta chain) under discussion was sequenced for a study of response to subunit inactivated influenza vaccine. TCRdb ran MiXCR on the RT-PCR reads and lists one entry per CDR3 protein. The top ten clones hold roughly 11% of a sample with about 830,000 distinct CDR3 sequences, 15% to 20% of them seen once. The study, taken as a whole, reports: The authors suggested that every seasonal influenza vaccination recruits few new T cells.

This clonotype was counted only a few times. Its target is not known. CDR3 length equals 13 residues. Germline V lookup: CDR1 SEHNR, CDR2 FQNEAQ (reference sequence). V was trimmed by 2 bases and J by 5 bases, leaving 9 bases between them. The receptor's source is a man aged 50-59 years who received an inactivated influenza vaccine. The material was PBMCs from blood, obtained 4 to 6 days after vaccination. This chain joins TRBV7-9 and TRBJ1-1; no firm D call. The CDR3 region has the DNA TGTGCCAGCAGCTTAAGACTGGGGACTGAAGCTTTCTTT. This translates into CASSLRLGTEAFF.